This TCR beta chain was recovered during a study of PD-L1 blockade in urothelial cancer (dated by TCRdb to about 2017). About the investigation overall: All patients started therapy around 2014 and received atezolizumab 1,200 mg intravenously every 3 weeks. About 85% of the 29 patients were males with bladder-origin urothelial cancer, and 18 of 29 reported a prior smoking history. An ECOG performance status of 0 or 1 was recorded for the patients, and 0 to 3 prior chemotherapy regimens had been received by the patients. Blood samples were analyzed at two time points: 3 weeks after treatment start (second dose) and 6 weeks after treatment start. A median of about 150,000 T cells and some 84,000 unique TCRs was obtained from blood samples, and a median clonality of roughly 0.08 was observed. The study was an exploratory multi-omic analysis of somatic, immune and clinical correlates of response to PD-L1 blockade with atezolizumab in urothelial cancer. TCR sequencing covered pretreatment tumor samples and matched, serially collected peripheral blood taken before and after atezolizumab treatment. Durable clinical benefit was defined as a progression-free survival longer than 6 months, and TCR features were additionally tested against progression-free survival and overall survival. In the same patients, pretreatment tumors underwent whole exome sequencing and RNA sequencing in addition to TCR sequencing. Durable clinical benefit was achieved by nine patients but not by the remaining 20. Twenty-nine patients had pretreatment blood TCR-seq, some 25 had at least one posttreatment blood collection, and some 25 had tumor TCR-seq.

Between the V and J ends, shortened by 6 bases and 1 base respectively, the junction contains 9 bases. Reading from cysteine to phenylalanine, the CDR3 counts 14 amino acids. The DNA shown is the 42-base CDR3, in frame from base 1. CDR1 and CDR2, per the germline V gene, are KGHSH and LQKENI. What the authors observed across the whole study: A pretreatment peripheral blood TCR clonality below the median was linked to improved progression-free and overall survival. Because the sample size was small (n ≈ 30) and many exploratory analyses were performed, the results are intended to be hypothesis-generating. Greater expansion of tumor-associated TCR clones in peripheral blood 3 weeks after the start of treatment was observed in patients with durable benefit (n ≈ 22, p = 0.022).

As to this clone: The antigen this receptor binds is unknown. No clone much larger than this one lies a single base away; base qualities are absent.

Synthetic TCR analog templates were spiked into each PCR to estimate absolute template abundance from read counts. The immunoSEQ assay was used to amplify TCRbeta CDR3 regions from genomic DNA with bias-controlled V and J gene primers. Sequencing of rearranged TCRbeta segments was done at approximately 20X coverage. The source study handled its data this way. Sequencing errors were corrected by clustering, and CDR3s were annotated against IMGT so that V, D and J genes could be assigned. Downstream analyses used only productive TCRbeta rearrangements and left out out-of-frame or stop-codon sequences. Clonality was computed as one minus Shannon entropy normalized by the log of the number of unique productive sequences. Clones differing between time points or between blood and tumor were identified using Fisher's exact test with Benjamini-Hochberg correction, with an adjusted p below 0.01 applied as the threshold. TCRdb provides this immuneACCESS table in a form limited to in-frame rearrangements. Some clones are lacking; in checked studies, under half of them reflect an unresolved V gene, and why the rest are absent is not known. The V and J calls and clone size were taken over from that table, and D and trimming were inferred from the DNA. Across this sample there are more than 45,000 clones, with 80% to 90% seen only once. Approximately 8.2% of the sample rests with the top ten.

Reading the label with the study, this specimen's time point is: peripheral blood 6 weeks after treatment start. The cohort included 29 patients with locally advanced or metastatic urothelial carcinoma who were treated at Memorial Sloan Kettering on a trial protocol. Peripheral blood mononuclear cells were collected pretreatment and during treatment, at between 1 and 8 total time points per patient. The Qiagen DNeasy Blood extraction kit was used to purify genomic DNA from total PBMCs and tumor samples. PBMCs were collected pretreatment and during treatment and were isolated and stored as previously described.

The chain was built from TRBV18 and TRBJ2-2; the D gene is perhaps TRBD2, on 6 matching bases. The sample here was PBMCs, taken around atezolizumab (anti-PD-L1) treatment. This sequence originates from an older man with urothelial cancer. The sequence in DNA is TGTGCCAGCTCCCAGGGAGGGAACACCGGGGAGCTGTTTTTT. Its product reads: CASSQGGNTGELFF.